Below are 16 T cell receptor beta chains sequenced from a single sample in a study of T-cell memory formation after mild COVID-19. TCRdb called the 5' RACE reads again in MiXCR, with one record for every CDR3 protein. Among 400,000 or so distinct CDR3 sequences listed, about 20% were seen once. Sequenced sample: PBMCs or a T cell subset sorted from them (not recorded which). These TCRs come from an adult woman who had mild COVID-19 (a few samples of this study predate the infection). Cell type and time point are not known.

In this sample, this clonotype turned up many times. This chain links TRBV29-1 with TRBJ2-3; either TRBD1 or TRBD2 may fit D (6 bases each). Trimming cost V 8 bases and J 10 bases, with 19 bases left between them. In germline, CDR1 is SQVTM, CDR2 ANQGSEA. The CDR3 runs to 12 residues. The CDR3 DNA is TGCAGCTCCCGTGGGGGGCTCGGGGCGCAGTATTTT. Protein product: CSSRGGLGAQYF.

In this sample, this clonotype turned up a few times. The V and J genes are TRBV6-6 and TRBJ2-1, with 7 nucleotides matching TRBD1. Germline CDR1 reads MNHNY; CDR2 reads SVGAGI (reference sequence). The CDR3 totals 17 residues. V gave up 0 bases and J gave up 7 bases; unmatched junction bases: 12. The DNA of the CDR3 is TGTGCCAGCAGTTACTCGACGGGACAGCCTCTATTGAATGAGCAGTTCTTC. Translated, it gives CASSYSTGQPLLNEQFF.

CDR3 nucleotide sequence: TGCAGCGCGGTCCACTCCTACGAGCAGTACTTC. Its protein product is CSAVHSYEQYF. The chain has TRBV29-1 and TRBJ2-7; D call uncertain. The V end was cut by 7 bases, the J end by 0 bases, with 7 bases between. The CDR3 sequence is 11 residues long. Germline CDR1 and CDR2: SQVTM and ANQGSEA.

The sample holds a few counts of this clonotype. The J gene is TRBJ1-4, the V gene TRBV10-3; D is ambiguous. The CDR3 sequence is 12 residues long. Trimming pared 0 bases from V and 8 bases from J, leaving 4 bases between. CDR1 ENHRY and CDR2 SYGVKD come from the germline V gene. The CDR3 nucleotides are TGTGCCATCAGTGAGTCAGGGGAAAAACTGTTTTTT. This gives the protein CAISESGEKLFF.

The CDR3 coding sequence is TGCAGCGCCCTTCTGCAAGATACGCAGTATTTT. As protein: CSALLQDTQYF. The chain joins TRBV29-1 to TRBJ2-3; D ambiguous. Germline loops: CDR1 SQVTM, CDR2 ANQGSEA. The CDR3 totals 11 residues. With 7 bases removed from V and 5 bases from J, the gap between germline ends came to 10 bases.

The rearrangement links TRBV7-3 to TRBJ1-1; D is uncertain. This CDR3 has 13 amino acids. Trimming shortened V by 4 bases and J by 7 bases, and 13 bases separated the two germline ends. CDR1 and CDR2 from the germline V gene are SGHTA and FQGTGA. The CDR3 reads CASSYGEEGEAFF. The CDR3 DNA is TGTGCCAGCAGCTATGGAGAGGAGGGTGAAGCTTTCTTT. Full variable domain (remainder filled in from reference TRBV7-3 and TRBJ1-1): GAGVSQTPSNKVTEKGKYVELRCDPISGHTALYWYRQSLGQGPEFLIYFQGTGAADDSGLPNDRFFAVRPEGSVSTLKIQRTERGDSAVYLCASSYGEEGEAFFGQGTRLTVV.

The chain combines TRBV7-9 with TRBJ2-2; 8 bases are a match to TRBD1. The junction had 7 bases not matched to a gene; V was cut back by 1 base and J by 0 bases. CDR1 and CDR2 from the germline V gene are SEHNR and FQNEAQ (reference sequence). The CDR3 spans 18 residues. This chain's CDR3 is CASSLVVGDRTNTGELFF. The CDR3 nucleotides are TGTGCCAGCAGCTTAGTAGTGGGGGACAGGACGAACACCGGGGAGCTGTTTTTT.

Written as DNA, the CDR3 is TGCAGTGCTAGAGATCTGGGGAGGGCAGGGGGGCATGGCTACACCTTC. This gives the protein CSARDLGRAGGHGYTF. The chain couples TRBV20-1 to TRBJ1-2; 7 bases are a match to TRBD1. The CDR3 covers 16 residues. Germline trimming cut 0 bases from V and 6 bases from J; bases unmatched to any gene: 13. CDR1 and CDR2 (germline): DFQATT, SNEGSKA (reference sequence).

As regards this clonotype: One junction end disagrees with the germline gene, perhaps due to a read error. CDR3 nucleotides: TGTGCCAGCAGCTTGAGCGGGAGGGCCTCCTCCGAGCAGTACTTC. Protein sequence: CASSLSGRASSEQYF. The chain links TRBV7-2 to TRBJ2-7, with 10 bases that match TRBD2. CDR1 is SGHTA, CDR2 FQGNSA, per germline. This CDR3 is built from 15 residues. Using reference TRBV7-2 and TRBJ2-7 for the parts outside the CDR3, the full variable domain is GAGVSQSPSNKVTEKGKDVELRCDPISGHTALYWYRQSLGQGLEFLIYFQGNSAPDKSGLPSDRFSAERTGGSVSTLTIQRTQQEDSAVYLCASSLSGRASSEQYFGPGTRLTVT.

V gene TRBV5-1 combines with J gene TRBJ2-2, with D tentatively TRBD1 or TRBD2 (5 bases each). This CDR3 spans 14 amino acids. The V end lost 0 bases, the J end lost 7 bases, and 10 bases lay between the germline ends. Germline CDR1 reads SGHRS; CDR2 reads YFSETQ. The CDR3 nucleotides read TGCGCCAGCAGCTTGGCCGGGGCGGACGGGGAGCTGTTTTTT. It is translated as CASSLAGADGELFF.

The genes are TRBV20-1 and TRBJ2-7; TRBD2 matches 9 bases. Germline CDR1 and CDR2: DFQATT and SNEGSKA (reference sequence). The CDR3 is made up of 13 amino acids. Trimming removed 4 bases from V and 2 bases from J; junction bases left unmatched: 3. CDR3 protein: CSATPSGAYEQYF. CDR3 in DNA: TGCAGTGCTACGCCTAGCGGGGCCTACGAGCAGTACTTC.

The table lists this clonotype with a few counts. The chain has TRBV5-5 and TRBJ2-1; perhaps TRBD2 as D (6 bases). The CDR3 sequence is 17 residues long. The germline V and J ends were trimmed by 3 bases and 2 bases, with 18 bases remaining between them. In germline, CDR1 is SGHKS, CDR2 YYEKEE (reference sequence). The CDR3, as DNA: TGTGCCAGCAGCTCCTACCTGACTAGGGCCCCCTACAATGAGCAGTTCTTC. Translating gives CASSSYLTRAPYNEQFF.

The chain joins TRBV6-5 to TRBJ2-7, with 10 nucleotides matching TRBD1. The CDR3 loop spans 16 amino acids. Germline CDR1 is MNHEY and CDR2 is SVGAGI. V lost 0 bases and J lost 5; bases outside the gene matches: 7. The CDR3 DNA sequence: TGTGCCAGCAGTTACTCGACGACAGGGGGCTTTCACGAGCAGTACTTC. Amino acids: CASSYSTTGGFHEQYF.

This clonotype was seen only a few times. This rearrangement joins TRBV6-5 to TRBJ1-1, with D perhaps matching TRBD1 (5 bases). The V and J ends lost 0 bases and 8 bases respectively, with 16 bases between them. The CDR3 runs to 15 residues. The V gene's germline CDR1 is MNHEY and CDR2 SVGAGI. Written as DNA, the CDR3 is TGTGCCAGCAGTTACTCTCCTCCCCGGGGGAGGGAAGCTTTCTTT. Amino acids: CASSYSPPRGREAFF.

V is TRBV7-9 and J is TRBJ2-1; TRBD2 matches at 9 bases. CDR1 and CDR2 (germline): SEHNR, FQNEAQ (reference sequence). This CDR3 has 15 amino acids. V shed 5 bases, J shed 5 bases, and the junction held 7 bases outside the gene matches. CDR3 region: CASSQLRGGNNEQFF. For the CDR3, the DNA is TGTGCCAGCAGCCAACTGCGGGGGGGAAACAATGAGCAGTTCTTC.

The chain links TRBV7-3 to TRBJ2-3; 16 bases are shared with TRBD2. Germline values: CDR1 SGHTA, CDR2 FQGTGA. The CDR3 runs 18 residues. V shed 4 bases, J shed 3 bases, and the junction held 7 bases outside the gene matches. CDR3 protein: CASSSGLAGGRWTDTQYF. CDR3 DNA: TGTGCCAGCAGCTCGGGACTAGCGGGAGGGCGGTGGACAGATACGCAGTATTTT.